Described below is a single T cell receptor (beta chain) sequence and its context. Its antigen remains unidentified. Base qualities are missing; no much larger clone stands one base away. Samples from volunteer blood donors who had recovered from COVID-19 were contributed by a second Seattle source. The collaborating institutions used their own protocols to collect whole blood in K2EDTA tubes. For TCRbeta analysis, collaborator samples were shipped as frozen whole blood, as isolated PBMCs, or as DNA extracted from either sample type. Measured from the cysteine to the phenylalanine, the CDR3 is 17 residues long. Solely the CDR3 DNA is kept, with 51 bases framed from the first base. CDR1 SGDLS and CDR2 YYNGEE are derived from the germline V gene. Germline trimming amounts to 3 bases on V and 7 bases on J, with 12 as the count of junction bases outside the gene matches. The sample belongs to a study of blood T cell repertoires in COVID-19 (dated by TCRdb to 2020 to 2022). General notes on the study: Samples from collaborators originated in the United States, Italy and Spain and spanned both the acute and convalescent phases of COVID-19. The samples were drawn from two sources: the first 160 participants of the ongoing ImmuneRACE study, and fewer than 1,500 subjects contributed by 6 global collaborators. The repertoires were released in a freely available public database intended as a resource for research on the immune response to SARS-CoV-2. Subjects who had been exposed to COVID-19, were actively infected with it, or had recovered from it provided the deeply sampled blood TCRbeta repertoires that made up the dataset. A de-identified subject ID, COVID-19 status, age in years and sex were almost always included in the sample metadata. Where available, HLA class I and class II types were taken from metadata supplied by the sample provider and were not determined by assay-based typing. The prospective study material was composed of cDNA or gDNA derived from T cells, B-cell-depleted T cells, or PBMCs. Results and caveats for the whole study, not just this receptor: The amount of clinical and demographic metadata varied by source and participant and was provided uncurated.

TCRbeta CDR3 regions were amplified from genomic DNA using the immunoSEQ Assay, a bias-controlled multiplex PCR. Per the source publication's procedure: The number of nucleated cells in each sample was estimated from the amplification of reference gene primers within the assay. To quantify the absolute abundance of each unique TCRbeta CDR3 rearrangement, sequence reads were collapsed and filtered. For each sample, productive Simpson clonality was calculated as the square root of Simpson's diversity index across productive rearrangements. Held by TCRdb, this immuneACCESS table contains in-frame sequences only and omits some clones. Under half of the omission traces to an unresolved V gene where checked; the cause of the rest is unknown. The V and J calls and clone size come from that table; D and trimming were worked out from the DNA. The table for this sample lists roughly 300,000 clones; approximately 87% of them were counted only once. Approximately 8.1% of the sample is taken by the ten largest.

The rearrangement combines TRBV9 with TRBJ2-1; a stretch of 11 junction bases matches TRBD2. This TCR came from a woman in her forties or fifties who had recovered from COVID-19. The specimen sequenced was peripheral blood. This receptor has the CDR3 CASSAPHSGRAGNEQFF. The DNA sequence is given as TGTGCCAGCAGCGCGCCCCATAGCGGGAGGGCCGGAAATGAGCAGTTCTTC.